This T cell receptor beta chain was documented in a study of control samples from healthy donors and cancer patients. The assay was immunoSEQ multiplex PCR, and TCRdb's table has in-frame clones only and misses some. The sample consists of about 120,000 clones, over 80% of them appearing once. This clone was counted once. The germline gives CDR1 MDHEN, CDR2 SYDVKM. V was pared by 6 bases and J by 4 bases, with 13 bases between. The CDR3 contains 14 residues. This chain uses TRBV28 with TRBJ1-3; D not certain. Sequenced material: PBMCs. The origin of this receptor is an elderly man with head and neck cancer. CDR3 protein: CASRETGWGNTIYF. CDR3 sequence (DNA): TGTGCCAGCAGGGAAACGGGGTGGGGAAACACCATATATTTT.